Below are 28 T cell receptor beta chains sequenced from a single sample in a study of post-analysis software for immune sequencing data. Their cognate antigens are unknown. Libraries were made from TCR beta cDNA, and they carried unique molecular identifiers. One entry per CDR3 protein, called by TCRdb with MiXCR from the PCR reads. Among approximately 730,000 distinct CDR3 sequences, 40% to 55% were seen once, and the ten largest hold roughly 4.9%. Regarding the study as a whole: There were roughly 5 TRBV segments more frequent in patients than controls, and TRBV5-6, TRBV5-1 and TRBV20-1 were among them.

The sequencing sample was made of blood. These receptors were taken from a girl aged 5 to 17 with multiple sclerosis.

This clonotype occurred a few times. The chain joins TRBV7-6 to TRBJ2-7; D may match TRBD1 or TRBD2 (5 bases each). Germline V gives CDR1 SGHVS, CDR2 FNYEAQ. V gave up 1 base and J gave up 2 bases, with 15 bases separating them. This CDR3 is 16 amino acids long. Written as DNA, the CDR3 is TGTGCCAGCAGCTTAGATGGGGGAGCGGCCCCCTACGAGCAGTACTTC. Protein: CASSLDGGAAPYEQYF.

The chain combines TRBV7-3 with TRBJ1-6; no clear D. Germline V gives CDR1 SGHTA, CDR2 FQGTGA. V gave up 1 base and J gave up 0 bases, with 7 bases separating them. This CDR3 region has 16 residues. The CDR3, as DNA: TGTGCCAGCAGCTTAAGACGGAGCTCCTATAATTCACCCCTCCACTTT. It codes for CASSLRRSSYNSPLHF. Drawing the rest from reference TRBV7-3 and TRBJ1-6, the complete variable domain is GAGVSQTPSNKVTEKGKYVELRCDPISGHTALYWYRQSLGQGPEFLIYFQGTGAADDSGLPNDRFFAVRPEGSVSTLKIQRTERGDSAVYLCASSLRRSSYNSPLHFGNGTRLTVT.

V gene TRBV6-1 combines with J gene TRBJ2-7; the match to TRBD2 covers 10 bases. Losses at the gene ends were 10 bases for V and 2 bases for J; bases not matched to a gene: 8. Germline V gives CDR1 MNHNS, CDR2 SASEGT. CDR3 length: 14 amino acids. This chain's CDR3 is CAIQTSGSPYEQYF. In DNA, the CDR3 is TGTGCCATCCAGACTAGCGGGTCTCCCTACGAGCAGTACTTC.

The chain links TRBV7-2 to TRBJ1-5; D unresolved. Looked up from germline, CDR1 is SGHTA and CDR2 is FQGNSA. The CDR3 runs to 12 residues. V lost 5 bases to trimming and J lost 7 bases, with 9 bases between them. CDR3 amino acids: CASSIGRQPQHF. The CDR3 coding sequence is TGTGCCAGCAGCATCGGCAGGCAGCCCCAGCATTTT.

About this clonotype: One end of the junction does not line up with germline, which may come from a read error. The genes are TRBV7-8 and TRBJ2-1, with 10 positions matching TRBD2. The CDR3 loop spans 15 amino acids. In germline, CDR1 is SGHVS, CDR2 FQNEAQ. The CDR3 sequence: CVSSFILAGPNEQFF. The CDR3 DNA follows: TGTGTCAGCAGCTTTATACTAGCGGGACCAAATGAGCAGTTCTTC.

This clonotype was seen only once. The CDR3 DNA sequence: TGTGCCAGCAGCCACACAGCGGGAGGGGTCTACAATGAGCAGTACTTC. Amino acids: CASSHTAGGVYNEQYF. The chain carries TRBV3-1 and TRBJ2-1; 10 nucleotides match TRBD2. The closer fit of TRBJ2-7 to the DNA end suggests the J call may be wrong. The V gene's germline CDR1 is LGHDT and CDR2 YNNKEL (reference sequence). The CDR3 length is 16 residues.

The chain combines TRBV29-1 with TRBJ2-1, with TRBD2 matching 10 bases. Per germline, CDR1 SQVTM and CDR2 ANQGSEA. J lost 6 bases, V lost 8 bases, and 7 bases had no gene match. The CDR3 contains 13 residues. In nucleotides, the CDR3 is TGCAGCTTACTTAGCGGGAGGTCCAATGAGCAGTTCTTC. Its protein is CSLLSGRSNEQFF.

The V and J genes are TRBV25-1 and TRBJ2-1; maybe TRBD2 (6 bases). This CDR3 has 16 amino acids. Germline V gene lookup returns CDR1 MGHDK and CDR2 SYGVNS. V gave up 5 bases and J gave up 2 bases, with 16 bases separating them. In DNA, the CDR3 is TGTGCCAGCAGTCCTCCTCTTAGCGGTGCCTACAATGAGCAGTTCTTC. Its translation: CASSPPLSGAYNEQFF. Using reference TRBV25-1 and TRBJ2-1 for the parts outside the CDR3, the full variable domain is EADIYQTPRYLVIGTGKKITLECSQTMGHDKMYWYQQDPGMELHLIHYSYGVNSTEKGDLSSESTVSRIRTEHFPLTLESARPSHTSQYLCASSPPLSGAYNEQFFGPGTRLTVL.

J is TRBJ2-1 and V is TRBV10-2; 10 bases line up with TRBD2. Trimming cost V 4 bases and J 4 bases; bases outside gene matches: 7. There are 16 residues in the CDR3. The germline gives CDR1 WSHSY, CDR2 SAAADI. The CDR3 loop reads CASSVSASGSYNEQFF. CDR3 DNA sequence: TGCGCCAGCAGTGTGAGTGCTAGCGGGAGTTACAATGAGCAGTTCTTC.

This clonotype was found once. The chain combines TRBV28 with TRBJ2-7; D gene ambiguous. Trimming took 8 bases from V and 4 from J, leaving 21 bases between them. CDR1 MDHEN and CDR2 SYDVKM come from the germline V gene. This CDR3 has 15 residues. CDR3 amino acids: CASYGRLSPTYEQYF. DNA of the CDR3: TGTGCCAGCTACGGCCGGCTATCCCCAACATACGAGCAGTACTTC.

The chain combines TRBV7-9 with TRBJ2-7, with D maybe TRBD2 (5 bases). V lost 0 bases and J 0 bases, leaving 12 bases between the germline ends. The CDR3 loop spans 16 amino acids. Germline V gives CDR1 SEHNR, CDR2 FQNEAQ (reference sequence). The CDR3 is CASSLAPDWLSYEQYF. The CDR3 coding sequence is TGTGCCAGCAGCTTAGCTCCGGACTGGCTCTCCTACGAGCAGTACTTC.

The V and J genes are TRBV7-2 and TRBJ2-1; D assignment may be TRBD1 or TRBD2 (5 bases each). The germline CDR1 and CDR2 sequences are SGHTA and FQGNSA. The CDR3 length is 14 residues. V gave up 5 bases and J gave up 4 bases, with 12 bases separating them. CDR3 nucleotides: TGTGCCAGCAGCCCCCGGGACGCGTACAATGAGCAGTTCTTC. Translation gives CASSPRDAYNEQFF.

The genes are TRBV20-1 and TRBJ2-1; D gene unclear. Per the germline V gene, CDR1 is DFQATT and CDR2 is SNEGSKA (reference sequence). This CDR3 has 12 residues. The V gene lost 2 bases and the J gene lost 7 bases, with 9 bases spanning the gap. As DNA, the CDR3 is TGCAGTGCTAGATATGAGGCGAATGAGCAGTTCTTC. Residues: CSARYEANEQFF.

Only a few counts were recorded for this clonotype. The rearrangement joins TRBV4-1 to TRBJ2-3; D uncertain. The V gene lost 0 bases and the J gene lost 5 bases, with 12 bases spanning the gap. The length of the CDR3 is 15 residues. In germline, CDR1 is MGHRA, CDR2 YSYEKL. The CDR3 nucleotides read TGCGCCAGCAGCCAAGAGGGGTTATCGGGAGATACGCAGTATTTT. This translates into CASSQEGLSGDTQYF.

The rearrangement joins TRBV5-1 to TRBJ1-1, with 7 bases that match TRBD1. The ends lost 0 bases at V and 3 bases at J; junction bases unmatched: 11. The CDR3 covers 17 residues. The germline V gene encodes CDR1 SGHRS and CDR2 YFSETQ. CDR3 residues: CASSLGGNRGFYTEAFF. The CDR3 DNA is TGCGCCAGCAGCTTGGGGGGTAACAGGGGATTTTACACTGAAGCTTTCTTT.

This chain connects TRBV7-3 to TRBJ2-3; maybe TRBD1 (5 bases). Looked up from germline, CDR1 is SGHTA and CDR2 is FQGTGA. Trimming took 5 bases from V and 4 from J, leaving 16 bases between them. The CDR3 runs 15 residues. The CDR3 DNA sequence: TGTGCCAGCAGCCAGGGCCTCCTAGGGGCAGATACGCAGTATTTT. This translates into CASSQGLLGADTQYF.

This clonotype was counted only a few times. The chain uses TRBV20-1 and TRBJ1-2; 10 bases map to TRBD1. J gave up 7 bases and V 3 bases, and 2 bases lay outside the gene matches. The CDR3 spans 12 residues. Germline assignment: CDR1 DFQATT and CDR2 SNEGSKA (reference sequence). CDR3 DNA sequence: TGCAGTGCTAGGACAGGGGGCTTTGGCTACACCTTC. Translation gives CSARTGGFGYTF.

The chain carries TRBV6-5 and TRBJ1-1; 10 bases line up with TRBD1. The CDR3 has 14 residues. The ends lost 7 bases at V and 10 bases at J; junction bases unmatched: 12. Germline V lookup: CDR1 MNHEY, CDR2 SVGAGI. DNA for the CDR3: TGTGCCAGCACCAAAGACAGGGGGCGGGAGAGAGCTTTCTTT. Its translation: CASTKDRGRERAFF.

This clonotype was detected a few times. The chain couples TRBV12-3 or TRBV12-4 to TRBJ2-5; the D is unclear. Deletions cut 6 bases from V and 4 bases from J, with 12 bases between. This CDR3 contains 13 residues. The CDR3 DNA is TGTGCCAGCAGATTGGGCAGGTCAGAGACCCAGTACTTC. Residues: CASRLGRSETQYF.

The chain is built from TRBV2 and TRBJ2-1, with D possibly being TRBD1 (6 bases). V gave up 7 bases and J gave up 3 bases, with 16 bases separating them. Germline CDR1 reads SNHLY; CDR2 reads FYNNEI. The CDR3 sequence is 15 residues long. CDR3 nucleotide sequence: TGTGCCAGCAAGGGGGATAGAGGGGTCTACAATGAGCAGTTCTTC. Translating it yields CASKGDRGVYNEQFF.

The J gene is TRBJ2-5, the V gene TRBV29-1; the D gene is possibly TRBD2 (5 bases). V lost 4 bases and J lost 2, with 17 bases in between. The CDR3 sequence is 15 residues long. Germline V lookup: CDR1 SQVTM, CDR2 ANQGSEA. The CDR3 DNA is TGCAGCGTTGGACTACGGGGAGTGGGGCAAGAGACCCAGTACTTC. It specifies CSVGLRGVGQETQYF.

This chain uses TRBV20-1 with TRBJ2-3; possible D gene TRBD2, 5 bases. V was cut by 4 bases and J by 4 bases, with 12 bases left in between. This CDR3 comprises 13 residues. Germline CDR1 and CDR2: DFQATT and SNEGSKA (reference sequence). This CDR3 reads CSATGERADTQYF. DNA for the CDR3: TGCAGTGCTACAGGAGAGAGGGCAGATACGCAGTATTTT.

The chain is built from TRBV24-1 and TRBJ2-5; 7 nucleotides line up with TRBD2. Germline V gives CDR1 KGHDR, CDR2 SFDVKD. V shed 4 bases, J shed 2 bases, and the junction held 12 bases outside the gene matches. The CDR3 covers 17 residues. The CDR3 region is CATSDQTNSGLQETQYF. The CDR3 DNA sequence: TGTGCCACCAGTGACCAAACTAATAGCGGGCTACAAGAGACCCAGTACTTC.

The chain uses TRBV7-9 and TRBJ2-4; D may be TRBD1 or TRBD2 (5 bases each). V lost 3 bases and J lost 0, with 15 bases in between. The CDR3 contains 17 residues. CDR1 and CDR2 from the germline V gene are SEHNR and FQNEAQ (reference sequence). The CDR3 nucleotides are TGTGCCAGCAGCTTCGGGACGGGACGGGGAGCCAAAAACATTCAGTACTTC. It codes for CASSFGTGRGAKNIQYF.

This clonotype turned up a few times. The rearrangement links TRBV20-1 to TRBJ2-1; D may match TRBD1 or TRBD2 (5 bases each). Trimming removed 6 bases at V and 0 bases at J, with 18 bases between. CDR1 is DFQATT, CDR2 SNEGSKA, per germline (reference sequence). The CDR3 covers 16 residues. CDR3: CSAGGHWESSYNEQFF. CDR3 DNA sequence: TGCAGTGCGGGCGGACACTGGGAGAGCTCCTACAATGAGCAGTTCTTC.

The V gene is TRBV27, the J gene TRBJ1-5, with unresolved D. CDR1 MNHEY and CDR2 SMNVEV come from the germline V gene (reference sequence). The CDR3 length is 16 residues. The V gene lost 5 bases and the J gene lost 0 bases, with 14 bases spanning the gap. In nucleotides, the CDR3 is TGTGCCAGCAGTCCATCTTGGGGAGATAGCAATCAGCCCCAGCATTTT. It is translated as CASSPSWGDSNQPQHF.

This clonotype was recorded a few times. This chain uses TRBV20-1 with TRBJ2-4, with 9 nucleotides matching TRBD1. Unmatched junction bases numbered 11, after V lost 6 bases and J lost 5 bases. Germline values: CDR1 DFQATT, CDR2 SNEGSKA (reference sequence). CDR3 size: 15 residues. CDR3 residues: CSATEQGAGQNIQYF. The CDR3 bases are TGCAGTGCCACCGAACAGGGGGCCGGGCAAAACATTCAGTACTTC.

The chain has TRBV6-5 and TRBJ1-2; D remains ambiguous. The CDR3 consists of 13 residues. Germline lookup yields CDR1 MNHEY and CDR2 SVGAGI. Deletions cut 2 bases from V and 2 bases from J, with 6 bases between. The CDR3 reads CASSYASNYGYTF. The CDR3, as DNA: TGTGCCAGCAGTTACGCCTCCAACTATGGCTACACCTTC.